This T cell receptor (beta chain) was sequenced during a study of Ad26.COV2.S vaccination and SARS-CoV-2 variants. The CDR3 length is 16 residues. Looked up from germline, CDR1 is SGHNT and CDR2 is YYREEE (reference sequence). Trimming cost V 0 bases and J 2 bases; bases outside gene matches: 6. Repertoires were generated with immunoSEQ multiplex PCR, while TCRdb's copy carries only in-frame clones and drops some. The table records hundreds of thousands of clones, about 88% of them present only once. Treatment in this sample: some 20 received Ad26.COV2.S at low or high dose, single or two shots; five or six received placebo; per-sample allocation not given. At day 63 after the first vaccine or placebo injection, samples were drawn.

Source: peripheral blood, taken in a trial of Ad26.COV2.S vaccine versus placebo. The chain is built from TRBV5-4 and TRBJ2-7, with 9 bases that match TRBD1. This receptor was identified in a person aged 18-65 years who received the Ad26.COV2.S COVID-19 vaccine or a placebo. The CDR3 protein is CASSLDPGQGPYEQYF. The CDR3 DNA follows: TGTGCCAGCAGCTTGGACCCGGGACAGGGCCCCTACGAGCAGTACTTC.